This entry describes one T cell receptor (beta chain). In the authors' methods: Amplification of reference gene primers provided the estimated nucleated cell counts. Here immunoSEQ multiplex PCR was the method, and the copy in TCRdb shows in-frame clones only, minus some. The V and J calls and clone size come from that table; D and trimming were worked out from the DNA. The table lists 20,000 to 25,000 clones, about 73% of them singletons, with 20% in the top ten. The data were taken from a study of blood T cell repertoires in COVID-19. Study as a whole: Material from acute and convalescent COVID-19 was sourced from the United States, Italy and Spain. T cells, B-cell-depleted T cells, or PBMCs supplied cDNA or gDNA.

CDR3 size: 20 residues. Germline assignment: CDR1 MGHRA and CDR2 YSYEKL. V was clipped by 3 bases and J by 9 bases; unmatched bases: 21. The chain uses TRBV4-1 and TRBJ2-4; TRBD2 aligns across 12 bases. The clonotype originates from a human donor in a cohort sampled during active or convalescent COVID-19. The specimen sequenced was peripheral blood. The CDR3 reads CASSQSLLAGGPREVGIQYF. As DNA, the CDR3 is TGCGCCAGCAGCCAGAGTCTCCTAGCGGGAGGGCCGAGGGAAGTGGGCATTCAGTACTTC.